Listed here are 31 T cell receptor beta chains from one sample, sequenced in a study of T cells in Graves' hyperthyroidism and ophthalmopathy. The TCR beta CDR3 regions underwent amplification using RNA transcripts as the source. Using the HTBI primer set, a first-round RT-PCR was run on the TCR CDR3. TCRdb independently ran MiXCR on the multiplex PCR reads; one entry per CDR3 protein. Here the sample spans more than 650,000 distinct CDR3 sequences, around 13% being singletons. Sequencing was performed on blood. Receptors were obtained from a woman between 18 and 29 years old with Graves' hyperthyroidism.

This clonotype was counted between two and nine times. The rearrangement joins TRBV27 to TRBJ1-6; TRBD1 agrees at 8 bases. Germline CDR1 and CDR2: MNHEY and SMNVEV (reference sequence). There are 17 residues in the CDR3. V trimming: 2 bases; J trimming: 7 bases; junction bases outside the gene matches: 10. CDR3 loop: CASSLGPGRGRNSPLHF. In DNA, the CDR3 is TGTGCCAGCAGTTTAGGGCCCGGCAGGGGGCGAAATTCACCCCTCCACTTT.

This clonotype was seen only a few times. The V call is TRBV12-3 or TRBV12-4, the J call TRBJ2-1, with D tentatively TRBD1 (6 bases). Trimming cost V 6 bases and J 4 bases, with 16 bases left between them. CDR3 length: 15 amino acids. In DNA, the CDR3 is TGTGCCAGCAGACCCCGACGGACAGCTTACAATGAGCAGTTCTTC. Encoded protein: CASRPRRTAYNEQFF.

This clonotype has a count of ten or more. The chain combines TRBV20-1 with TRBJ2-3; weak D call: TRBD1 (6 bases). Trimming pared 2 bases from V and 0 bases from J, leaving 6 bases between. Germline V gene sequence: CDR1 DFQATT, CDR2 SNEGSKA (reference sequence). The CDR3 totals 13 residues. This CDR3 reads CSARQGSTDTQYF. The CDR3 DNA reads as TGCAGTGCTAGACAGGGGAGCACAGATACGCAGTATTTT.

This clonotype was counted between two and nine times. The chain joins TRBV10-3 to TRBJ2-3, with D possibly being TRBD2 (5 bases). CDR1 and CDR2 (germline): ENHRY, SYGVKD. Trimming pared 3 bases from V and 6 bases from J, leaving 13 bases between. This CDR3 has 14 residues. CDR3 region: CAISEGGLGDTQYF. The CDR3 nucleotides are TGTGCCATCAGTGAAGGAGGCCTCGGGGATACGCAGTATTTT.

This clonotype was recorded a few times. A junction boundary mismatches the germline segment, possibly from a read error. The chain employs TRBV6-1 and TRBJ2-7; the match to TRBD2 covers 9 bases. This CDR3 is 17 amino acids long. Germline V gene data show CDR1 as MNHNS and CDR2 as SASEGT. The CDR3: CASSERSSGIIIYEQCF. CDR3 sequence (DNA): TGTGCCAGCAGTGAACGGTCTAGCGGGATAATTATCTACGAGCAGTGCTTC.

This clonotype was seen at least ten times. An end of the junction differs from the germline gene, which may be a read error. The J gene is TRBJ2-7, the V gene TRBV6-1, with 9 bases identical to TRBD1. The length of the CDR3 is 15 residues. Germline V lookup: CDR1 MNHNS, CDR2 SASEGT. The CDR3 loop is CASREVGTGKYEQYF. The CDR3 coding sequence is TGTGCCAGCAGGGAAGTCGGGACAGGGAAGTACGAGCAGTACTTC.

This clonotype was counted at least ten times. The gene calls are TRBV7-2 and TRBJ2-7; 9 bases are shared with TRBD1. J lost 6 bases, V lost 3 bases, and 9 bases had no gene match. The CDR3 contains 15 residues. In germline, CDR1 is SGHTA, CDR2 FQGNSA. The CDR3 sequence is CASSLSATGGREQYF. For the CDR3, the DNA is TGTGCCAGCAGCTTGTCGGCGACAGGGGGTCGCGAGCAGTACTTC. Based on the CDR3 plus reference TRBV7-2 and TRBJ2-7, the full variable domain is GAGVSQSPSNKVTEKGKDVELRCDPISGHTALYWYRQSLGQGLEFLIYFQGNSAPDKSGLPSDRFSAERTGGSVSTLTIQRTQQEDSAVYLCASSLSATGGREQYFGPGTRLTVT.

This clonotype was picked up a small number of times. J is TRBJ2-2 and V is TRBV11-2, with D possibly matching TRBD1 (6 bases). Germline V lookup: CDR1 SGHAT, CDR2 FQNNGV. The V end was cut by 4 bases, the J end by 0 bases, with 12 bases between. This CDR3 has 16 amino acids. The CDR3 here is CASSSLDRTNTGELFF. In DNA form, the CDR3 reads TGTGCCAGCAGCTCCCTTGACAGGACGAACACCGGGGAGCTGTTTTTT.

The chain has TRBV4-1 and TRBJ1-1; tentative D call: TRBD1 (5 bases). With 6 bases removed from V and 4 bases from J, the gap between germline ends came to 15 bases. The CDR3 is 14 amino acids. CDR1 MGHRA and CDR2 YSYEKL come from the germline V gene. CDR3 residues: CASRSWGGSTEAFF. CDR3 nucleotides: TGCGCCAGCAGAAGTTGGGGCGGGAGCACTGAAGCTTTCTTT.

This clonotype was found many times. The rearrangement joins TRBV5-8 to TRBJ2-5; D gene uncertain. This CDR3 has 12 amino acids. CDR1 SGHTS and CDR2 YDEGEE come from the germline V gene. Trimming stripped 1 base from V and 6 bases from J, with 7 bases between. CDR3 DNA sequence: TGTGCCAGCAGCTTGACCCAGAAGACCCAGTACTTC. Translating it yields CASSLTQKTQYF.

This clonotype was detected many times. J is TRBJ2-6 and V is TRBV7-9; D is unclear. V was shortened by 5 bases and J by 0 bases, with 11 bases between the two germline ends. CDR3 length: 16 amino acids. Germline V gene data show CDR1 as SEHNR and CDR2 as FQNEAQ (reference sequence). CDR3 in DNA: TGTGCCAGCAGCGCCCGGACCTACTCTGGGGCCAACGTCCTGACTTTC. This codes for CASSARTYSGANVLTF.

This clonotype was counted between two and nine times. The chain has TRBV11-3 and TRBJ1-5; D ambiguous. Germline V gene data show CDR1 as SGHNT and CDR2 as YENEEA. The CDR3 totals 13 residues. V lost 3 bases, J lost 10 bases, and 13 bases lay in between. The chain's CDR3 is CASSFGSLGPQHF. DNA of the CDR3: TGTGCCAGCAGCTTTGGGTCGTTAGGTCCCCAGCATTTT. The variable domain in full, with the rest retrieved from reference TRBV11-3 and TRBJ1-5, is EAGVVQSPRYKIIEKKQPVAFWCNPISGHNTLYWYLQNLGQGPELLIRYENEEAVDDSQLPKDRFSAERLKGVDSTLKIQPAELGDSAVYLCASSFGSLGPQHFGDGTRLSIL.

The CDR3 spells CASTPGGTASYEQYF. The CDR3 DNA reads as TGTGCCAGCACCCCGGGAGGGACAGCGTCCTACGAGCAGTACTTC. The chain carries TRBV9 and TRBJ2-7; tentatively, D is TRBD2 (8 bases). Trimming removed 6 bases at V and 1 base at J, with 17 bases between. Germline V gives CDR1 SGDLS, CDR2 YYNGEE. The CDR3 length is 15 residues.

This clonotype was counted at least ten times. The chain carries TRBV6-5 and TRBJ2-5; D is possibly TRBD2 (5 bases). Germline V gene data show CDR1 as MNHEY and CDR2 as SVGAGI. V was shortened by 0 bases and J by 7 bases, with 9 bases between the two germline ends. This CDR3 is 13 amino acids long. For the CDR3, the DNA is TGTGCCAGCAGTTACTCCTCGGCGGGGACCCAGTACTTC. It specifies CASSYSSAGTQYF.

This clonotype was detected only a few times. CDR3 sequence (DNA): TGTGCCAGCAGCCAAGGGCCCATCGCTGAAGCTTTCTTT. It yields the protein CASSQGPIAEAFF. This chain links TRBV3-1 with TRBJ1-1; D remains ambiguous. Germline V CDR1 and CDR2: LGHDT, YNNKEL (reference sequence). With 1 base removed from V and 6 bases from J, the gap between germline ends came to 9 bases. The CDR3 runs to 13 residues.

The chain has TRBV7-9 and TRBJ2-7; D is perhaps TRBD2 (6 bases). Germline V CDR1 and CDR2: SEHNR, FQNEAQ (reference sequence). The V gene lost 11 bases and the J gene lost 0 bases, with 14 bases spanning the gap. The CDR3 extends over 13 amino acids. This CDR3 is CALSAGSSYEQYF. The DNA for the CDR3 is TGTGCCTTATCGGCGGGGAGCTCCTACGAGCAGTACTTC.

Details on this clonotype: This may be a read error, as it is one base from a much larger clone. In DNA form, the CDR3 reads TGCAGTGCGCCGAGGACAGCCAAACCCTACAATGAGCAGTACTTC. It encodes CSAPRTAKPYNEQYF. The rearrangement joins TRBV20-1 to TRBJ2-1; D perhaps matches TRBD1 (6 bases). The better agreement between TRBJ2-7 and the DNA end casts doubt on the J call. Looked up from germline, CDR1 is DFQATT and CDR2 is SNEGSKA (reference sequence). The CDR3 has 15 amino acids.

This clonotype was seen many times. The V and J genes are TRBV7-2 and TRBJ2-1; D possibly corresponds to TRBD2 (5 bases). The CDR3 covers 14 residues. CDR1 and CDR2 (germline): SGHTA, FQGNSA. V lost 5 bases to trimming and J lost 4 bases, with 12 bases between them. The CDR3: CASSLISVYNEQFF. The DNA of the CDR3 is TGTGCCAGCAGCCTTATTAGCGTTTACAATGAGCAGTTCTTC.

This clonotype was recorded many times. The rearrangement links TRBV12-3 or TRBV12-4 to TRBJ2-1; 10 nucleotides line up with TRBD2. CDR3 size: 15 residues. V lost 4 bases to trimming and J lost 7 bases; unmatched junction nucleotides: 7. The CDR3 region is CASSWASGSANEQFF. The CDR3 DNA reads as TGTGCCAGCAGTTGGGCTAGCGGGAGTGCTAATGAGCAGTTCTTC.

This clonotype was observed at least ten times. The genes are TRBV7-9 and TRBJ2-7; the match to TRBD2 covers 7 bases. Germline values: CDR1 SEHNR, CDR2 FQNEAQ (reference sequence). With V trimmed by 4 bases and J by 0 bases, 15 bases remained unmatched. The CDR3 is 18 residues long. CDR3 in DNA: TGTGCCAGCAGCTCCTCCGCGGGAGCCGTATCGATCTCCTACGAGCAGTACTTC. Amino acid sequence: CASSSSAGAVSISYEQYF.

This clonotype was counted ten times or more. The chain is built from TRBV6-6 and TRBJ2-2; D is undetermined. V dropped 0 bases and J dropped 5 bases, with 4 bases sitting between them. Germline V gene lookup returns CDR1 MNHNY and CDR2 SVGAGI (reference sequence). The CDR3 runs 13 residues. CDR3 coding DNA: TGTGCCAGCAGTTACTCCTCGACCGGGGAGCTGTTTTTT. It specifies CASSYSSTGELFF.

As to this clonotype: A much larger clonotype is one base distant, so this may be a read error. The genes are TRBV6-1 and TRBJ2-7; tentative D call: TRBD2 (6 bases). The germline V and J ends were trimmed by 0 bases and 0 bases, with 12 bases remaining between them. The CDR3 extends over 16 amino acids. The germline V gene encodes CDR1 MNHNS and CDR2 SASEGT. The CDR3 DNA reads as TGTGCCAGCAGTGAAGCCCCACCGGGACTCTCCTACGAGCAGTACTTC. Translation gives CASSEAPPGLSYEQYF.

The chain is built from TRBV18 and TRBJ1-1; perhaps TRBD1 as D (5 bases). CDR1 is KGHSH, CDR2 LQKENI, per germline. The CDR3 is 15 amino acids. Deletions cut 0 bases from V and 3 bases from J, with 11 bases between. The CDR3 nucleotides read TGTGCCAGCTCACCACCTTGGGGCTTGGACACTGAAGCTTTCTTT. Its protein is CASSPPWGLDTEAFF.

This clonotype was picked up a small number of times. CDR3 residues: CASSLQEGGTEAFF. The CDR3 DNA reads TGTGCCAGCAGCTTACAGGAAGGTGGCACTGAAGCTTTCTTT. V usage is TRBV9 and J usage is TRBJ1-1; D might be TRBD1 (5 bases). Trimming cost V 4 bases and J 4 bases, with 14 bases left between them. Germline V gene sequence: CDR1 SGDLS, CDR2 YYNGEE. The CDR3 loop spans 14 amino acids. Drawing the rest from reference TRBV9 and TRBJ1-1, the complete variable domain is DSGVTQTPKHLITATGQRVTLRCSPRSGDLSVYWYQQSLDQGLQFLIQYYNGEERAKGNILERFSAQQFPDLHSELNLSSLELGDSALYFCASSLQEGGTEAFFGQGTRLTVV.

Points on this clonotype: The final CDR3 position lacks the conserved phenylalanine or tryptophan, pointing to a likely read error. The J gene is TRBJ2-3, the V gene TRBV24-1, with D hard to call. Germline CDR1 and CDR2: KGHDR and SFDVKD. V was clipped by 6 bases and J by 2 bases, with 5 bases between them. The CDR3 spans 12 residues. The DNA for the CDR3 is TGTGCCACCAGTCAGAACACAGATACGCAGTATTCT. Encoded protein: CATSQNTDTQYS.

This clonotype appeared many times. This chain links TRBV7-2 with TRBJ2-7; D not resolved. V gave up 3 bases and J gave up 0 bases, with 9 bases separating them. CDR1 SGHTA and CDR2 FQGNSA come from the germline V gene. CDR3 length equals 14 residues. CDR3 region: CASSFSRFSYEQYF. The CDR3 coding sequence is TGTGCCAGCAGCTTTAGTCGGTTCTCCTACGAGCAGTACTTC.

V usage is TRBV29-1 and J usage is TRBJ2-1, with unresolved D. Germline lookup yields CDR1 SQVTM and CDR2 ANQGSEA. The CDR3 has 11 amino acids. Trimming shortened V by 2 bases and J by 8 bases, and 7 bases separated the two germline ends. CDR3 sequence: CSVEIRDEQFF. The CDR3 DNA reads TGCAGCGTTGAAATTCGGGATGAGCAGTTCTTC.

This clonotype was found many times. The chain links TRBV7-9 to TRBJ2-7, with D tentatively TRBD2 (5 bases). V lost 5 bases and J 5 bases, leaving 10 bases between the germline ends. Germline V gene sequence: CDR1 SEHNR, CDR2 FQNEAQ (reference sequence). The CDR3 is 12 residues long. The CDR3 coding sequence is TGTGCCAGCAGCCGCGGGTCCGACGAGCAGTACTTC. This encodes CASSRGSDEQYF.

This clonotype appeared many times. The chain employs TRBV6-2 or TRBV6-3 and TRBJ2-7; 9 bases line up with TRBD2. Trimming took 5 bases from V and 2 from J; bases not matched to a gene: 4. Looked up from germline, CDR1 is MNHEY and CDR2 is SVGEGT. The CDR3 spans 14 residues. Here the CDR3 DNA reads TGTGCCAGCAGTGTGACTAGCGGTACCTACGAGCAGTACTTC. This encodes CASSVTSGTYEQYF.

DNA of the CDR3: TGTGCCAGCAGTACACCGGGACTAGCGTCATACGAGCAGTACTTC. The encoded protein is CASSTPGLASYEQYF. The genes are TRBV6-4 and TRBJ2-7, with 10 bases that match TRBD2. This CDR3 region has 15 residues. Unmatched junction bases numbered 8, after V lost 5 bases and J lost 4 bases. The germline CDR1 and CDR2 sequences are MRHNA and SNTAGT.

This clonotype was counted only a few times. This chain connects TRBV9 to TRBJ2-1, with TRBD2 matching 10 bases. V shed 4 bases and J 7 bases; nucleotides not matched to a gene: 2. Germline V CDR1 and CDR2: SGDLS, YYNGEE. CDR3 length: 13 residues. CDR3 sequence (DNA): TGTGCCAGCAGCACTAGCGGGACTAATGAGCAGTTCTTC. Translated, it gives CASSTSGTNEQFF.